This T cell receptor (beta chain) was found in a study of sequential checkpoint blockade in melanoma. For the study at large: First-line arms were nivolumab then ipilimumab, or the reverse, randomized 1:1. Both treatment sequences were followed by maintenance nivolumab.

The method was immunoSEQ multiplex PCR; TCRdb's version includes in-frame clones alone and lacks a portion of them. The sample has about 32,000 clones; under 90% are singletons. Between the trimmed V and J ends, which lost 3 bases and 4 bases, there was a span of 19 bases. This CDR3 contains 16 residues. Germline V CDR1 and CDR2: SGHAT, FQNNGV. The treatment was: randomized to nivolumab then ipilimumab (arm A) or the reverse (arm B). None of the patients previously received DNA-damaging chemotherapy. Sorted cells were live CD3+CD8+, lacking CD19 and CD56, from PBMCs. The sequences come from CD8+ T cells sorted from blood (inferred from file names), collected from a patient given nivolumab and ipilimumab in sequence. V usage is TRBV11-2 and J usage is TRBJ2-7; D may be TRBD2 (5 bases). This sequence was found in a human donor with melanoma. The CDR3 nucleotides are TGTGCCAGCAGCTTTGGGCCAGGACTTTTAGCATACGAGCAGTACTTC. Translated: CASSFGPGLLAYEQYF.